One and the same sample provided the 6 T cell receptor beta chains below, sequenced in a study of T cells in narcolepsy. This table comes from immunoSEQ multiplex PCR, and its TCRdb copy is limited to in-frame clones, with some not included. The sample lists about 12,000 clones, around 94% occurring once. Sequencing was performed on CD45RA- memory CD4+ T cells from PBMCs. The receptors come from a human donor with narcolepsy.

This clone was recorded once. The chain joins TRBV6-5 to TRBJ1-1; the D is unclear. Deletions cut 4 bases from V and 10 bases from J, with 13 bases between. Germline V gives CDR1 MNHEY, CDR2 SVGAGI. The CDR3 loop spans 12 amino acids. The CDR3 DNA reads TGTGCCAGCAGTTCGCTCACGTTAGGAGCTTTCTTT. Amino acid sequence: CASSSLTLGAFF.

This sequence joins TRBV7-2 and TRBJ2-5; 7 bases are a match to TRBD2. The trim removed 0 bases at V and 5 bases at J, leaving 6 bases unmatched. Germline CDR1 SGHTA, CDR2 FQGNSA. The CDR3 loop spans 15 amino acids. DNA for the CDR3: TGTGCCAGCAGCTTAGCGAGGGGCGGGAGTGAGACCCAGTACTTC. Translated, it gives CASSLARGGSETQYF.

The chain uses TRBV28 and TRBJ1-6; a weak D match, TRBD1 (6 bases). Trimming took 6 bases from V and 9 from J, leaving 15 bases between them. The length of the CDR3 is 14 residues. The germline gives CDR1 MDHEN, CDR2 SYDVKM. This CDR3 is CASRGQPGGSPLHF. For the CDR3, the DNA is TGTGCCAGCAGAGGACAGCCCGGTGGTTCACCCCTCCACTTT.

The chain joins TRBV19 to TRBJ2-7; 11 bases map to TRBD1. The junction had 7 bases not matched to a gene; V was cut back by 5 bases and J by 4 bases. The CDR3 sequence is 15 residues long. Germline CDR1 is LNHDA and CDR2 is SQIVND (reference sequence). The CDR3 nucleotides read TGTGCCAGTAGTTCTACCGGGACAGGGGGATACGAGCAGTACTTC. It codes for CASSSTGTGGYEQYF.

The rearrangement joins TRBV5-1 to TRBJ1-6; D is possibly TRBD1 (6 bases). The germline V and J ends were trimmed by 5 bases and 10 bases, with 19 bases remaining between them. The CDR3 extends over 15 amino acids. Germline assignment: CDR1 SGHRS and CDR2 YFSETQ. The CDR3 spells CASSHSTGYDSPLHF. CDR3 coding DNA: TGCGCCAGCAGTCATTCTACAGGGTATGACTCACCCCTCCACTTT.

This chain joins TRBV9 and TRBJ2-1; D is possibly TRBD2 (5 bases). Looked up from germline, CDR1 is SGDLS and CDR2 is YYNGEE. The CDR3 is made up of 13 amino acids. The V end was cut by 0 bases, the J end by 8 bases, with 9 bases between. CDR3 loop: CASSVDWEYEQFF. CDR3 DNA: TGTGCCAGCAGCGTAGATTGGGAGTATGAGCAGTTCTTC.